The TCR beta chain described here comes from a study of T cell responses to AZD1222 COVID-19 vaccine. Trimming removed 5 bases at V and 6 bases at J, with 13 bases between. CDR1 is SGHTA and CDR2 is FQGNSA in the germline V gene. The CDR3 is made up of 13 amino acids. Sequencing used immunoSEQ multiplex PCR; TCRdb keeps in-frame clones, though not all of them. The sample has 100,000 to 150,000 clones, about 90% seen once. The starting material was peripheral blood, obtained on day 0 of AZD1222 vaccination. This rearrangement joins TRBV7-2 to TRBJ2-5, with a possible D match to TRBD1 (5 bases). This TCR came from an adult in good health. DNA of the CDR3: TGTGCCAGCAGCCCCTGGACAACGCAGACCCAGTACTTC. Translated, it gives CASSPWTTQTQYF.